These T cell receptor beta chains were read from a single sample in a study of blood T cell repertoires in COVID-19. The method was immunoSEQ multiplex PCR; TCRdb's version includes in-frame clones alone and lacks a portion of them. The data show around 160,000 clones, 81% seen once. The sequenced sample consisted of peripheral blood. Source of these receptors: a man aged 60-69 years with active or convalescent COVID-19. The CDR3 runs from the conserved cysteine through the conserved F or W. Fields, in order: V gene, D gene, J gene, CDR3 DNA, CDR3 protein. The D gene is left open where the match is weak.

V: TRBV2; D: TRBD2; J: TRBJ2-1; DNA: TGTGCCAGCAGGCGGTGGGACTACGACAATGAGCAGTTCTTC; CDR3: CASRRWDYDNEQFF
V: TRBV5-1; D: NA; J: TRBJ2-2; DNA: TGCGCCAGCAGCCAACCCACAGAGCACGGGGAGCTGTTTTTT; CDR3: CASSQPTEHGELFF
V: TRBV5-1; D: TRBD2; J: TRBJ2-3; DNA: TGCGCCAGCAGCTTGGGAGGAGCGGGGAGCACAGATACGCAGTATTTT; CDR3: CASSLGGAGSTDTQYF
V: TRBV27; D: NA; J: TRBJ1-1; DNA: TGTGCCAGCACCTCCCTGGGCAGGATGAACACTGAAGCTTTCTTT; CDR3: CASTSLGRMNTEAFF
V: TRBV11-2; D: NA; J: TRBJ2-1; DNA: TGTGCCAGCAGCCCGGGCGGGCGCGGGACCGGCAATGAGCAGTTCTTC; CDR3: CASSPGGRGTGNEQFF
V: TRBV28; D: TRBD1; J: TRBJ2-7; DNA: TGTGCCAGCAACCGACCCCGGACAGGGGTTTTCGACGAGCAGTACTTC; CDR3: CASNRPRTGVFDEQYF
V: TRBV7-2; D: NA; J: TRBJ1-4; DNA: TGTGCCAGCAGCTTAGTTCGGGGGGCGACTAATGAAAAACTGTTTTTT; CDR3: CASSLVRGATNEKLFF
V: TRBV6-1; D: NA; J: TRBJ1-5; DNA: TGTGCCAGCAGTGAGGGGAGGACTCAGCCCCAGCATTTT; CDR3: CASSEGRTQPQHF
V: TRBV28; D: TRBD2; J: TRBJ2-7; DNA: TGTGCCAGCAGTTACGTACTAGCGGGAGGGGACTACGAGCAGTACTTC; CDR3: CASSYVLAGGDYEQYF
V: TRBV6-5; D: TRBD1; J: TRBJ1-2; DNA: TGTGCCAGCAGTTACGATGACAGGGCCTATGGCTACACCTTC; CDR3: CASSYDDRAYGYTF
V: TRBV13; D: TRBD1; J: TRBJ1-1; DNA: TGTGCCAGCAGCCCAGGGAGGGACAGGTGGAGGGACACTGAAGCTTTCTTT; CDR3: CASSPGRDRWRDTEAFF
V: TRBV10-1; D: NA; J: TRBJ2-3; DNA: TGCGCCAGCAGTGAGTCGGGGGGACCCAGCACAGATACGCAGTATTTT; CDR3: CASSESGGPSTDTQYF
V: TRBV11-3; D: NA; J: TRBJ2-7; DNA: TGTGCCAGCAGCACCGGGCCCTCGGCGGGCGAGCAGTACTTC; CDR3: CASSTGPSAGEQYF
V: TRBV24-1; D: TRBD1; J: TRBJ2-7; DNA: TGTGCCACCAGTGATTCTACAGACAGGGAGCCCTACGAGCAGTACTTC; CDR3: CATSDSTDREPYEQYF
V: TRBV7-3; D: NA; J: TRBJ1-1; DNA: TGTGCCAGCAGCTTAACACAGAACACTGAAGCTTTCTTT; CDR3: CASSLTQNTEAFF
V: TRBV5-1; D: TRBD2; J: TRBJ2-5; DNA: TGCGCCAGCAGCCCGGGTGGGCTAGCGGGGGGAGGAGAGACCCAGTACTTC; CDR3: CASSPGGLAGGGETQYF